The 9 T cell receptor beta chains below were found in one sample sequenced in a study of T cell responses to AZD1222 COVID-19 vaccine (dated by TCRdb to the early 2020s). According to the study, the label for this sample's time point signals: baseline before first vaccination. To prepare the library, the immunoSEQ multiplex PCR assay was applied. This immuneACCESS table, as held by TCRdb, lists in-frame sequences with V and J called but not all clones. Of the missing ones, under half trace to an unresolved V gene in checked studies; the others have no known cause. The sample data list more than 150,000 clones, and almost 90% of these were observed just once. About 0.53% of the sample is taken by the ten largest. The sequences come from peripheral blood, collected on day 0 of AZD1222 vaccination. The receptors stem from an adult in good health.

J is TRBJ2-7 and V is TRBV12-3 or TRBV12-4; D possibly corresponds to TRBD1 (6 bases). The CDR3 is 12 residues long. V dropped 3 bases and J dropped 7 bases, with 10 bases sitting between them. CDR3 DNA sequence: TGTGCCAGCAGTTTTTCAAGGGGGGAGCAGTACTTC. Its translation is CASSFSRGEQYF.

The V call is TRBV25-1, the J call TRBJ2-1; D might be TRBD2 (6 bases). The V end was cut by 5 bases, the J end by 4 bases, with 15 bases between. CDR1 and CDR2 from the germline V gene are MGHDK and SYGVNS. The CDR3 length is 15 residues. The CDR3 sequence is CASSSILARYNEQFF. In DNA form, the CDR3 reads TGTGCCAGCAGTTCCATTCTAGCGCGGTACAATGAGCAGTTCTTC. The full variable domain, rest sourced from reference TRBV25-1 and TRBJ2-1, is EADIYQTPRYLVIGTGKKITLECSQTMGHDKMYWYQQDPGMELHLIHYSYGVNSTEKGDLSSESTVSRIRTEHFPLTLESARPSHTSQYLCASSSILARYNEQFFGPGTRLTVL.

The chain joins TRBV9 to TRBJ2-7, with D hard to call. V lost 0 bases and J lost 4, with 11 bases in between. This CDR3 spans 14 amino acids. Germline V lookup: CDR1 SGDLS, CDR2 YYNGEE. The CDR3 sequence: CASSVGTGRYEQYF. CDR3 DNA: TGTGCCAGCAGCGTAGGCACGGGTCGGTACGAGCAGTACTTC.

A remark on this clone: The sample contains more than one DNA sequence encoding this CDR3. The gene calls are TRBV7-2 and TRBJ1-5; D unresolved. CDR1 and CDR2 (germline): SGHTA, FQGNSA. The V end lost 5 bases, the J end lost 4 bases, and 9 bases lay between the germline ends. This CDR3 region has 13 residues. The CDR3 loop reads CASSPHTNQPQHF. The CDR3, as DNA: TGTGCCAGCAGCCCCCACACGAATCAGCCCCAGCATTTT. Full variable domain (rest looked up from reference TRBV7-2 and TRBJ1-5): GAGVSQSPSNKVTEKGKDVELRCDPISGHTALYWYRQSLGQGLEFLIYFQGNSAPDKSGLPSDRFSAERTGGSVSTLTIQRTQQEDSAVYLCASSPHTNQPQHFGDGTRLSIL.

The rearrangement uses TRBV27 and TRBJ2-7; D not resolved. Germline lookup yields CDR1 MNHEY and CDR2 SMNVEV (reference sequence). Trimming took 0 bases from V and 2 from J, leaving 14 bases between them. CDR3 length: 16 amino acids. The CDR3 protein is CASSLSAAVSTYEQYF. Here the CDR3 DNA reads TGTGCCAGCAGTTTATCGGCTGCAGTTTCTACCTACGAGCAGTACTTC.

J is TRBJ1-1 and V is TRBV6-2 or TRBV6-3; perhaps TRBD1 as D (5 bases). V was cut by 4 bases and J by 4 bases, with 19 bases left in between. Germline V gene data show CDR1 as MNHEY and CDR2 as SVGEGT. The CDR3 consists of 16 residues. CDR3 DNA: TGTGCCAGCAGTTCCTCTCAGGGATATCTCCCCACTGAAGCTTTCTTT. Translating it yields CASSSSQGYLPTEAFF.

The gene calls are TRBV7-9 and TRBJ1-2, with 7 bases fitting TRBD1. CDR3 length equals 15 residues. The germline CDR1 and CDR2 sequences are SEHNR and FQNEAQ (reference sequence). Trimming took 5 bases from V and 6 from J; bases not matched to a gene: 12. DNA of the CDR3: TGTGCCAGCAGCCCCGACAGGGTCCCAACAAATGGCTACACCTTC. It yields the protein CASSPDRVPTNGYTF.

This clone was picked up one time. The J gene is TRBJ2-3, the V gene TRBV3-1 (or the pseudogene TRBV3-2), with D perhaps TRBD1 (5 bases). V was shortened by 3 bases and J by 6 bases, with 16 bases between the two germline ends. This CDR3 contains 15 residues. Germline V gene lookup returns CDR1 LGHDT and CDR2 YNNKEL (reference sequence). CDR3: CASSHPGGAPDTQYF. The CDR3 DNA reads as TGTGCCAGCAGCCATCCTGGTGGGGCCCCGGATACGCAGTATTTT.

V usage is TRBV6-5 and J usage is TRBJ2-5; no firm D call. The CDR3 spans 15 residues. V was cut by 5 bases and J by 1 base, with 14 bases left in between. Germline V CDR1 and CDR2: MNHEY, SVGAGI. Here the CDR3 DNA reads TGTGCCAGCAGTCCTCGCCCTAGGCCCCAAGAGACCCAGTACTTC. It encodes CASSPRPRPQETQYF.